These 14 T cell receptor beta chains came from one sample sequenced in a study of blood T cell repertoires in COVID-19. The method was immunoSEQ multiplex PCR; TCRdb's version includes in-frame clones alone and lacks a portion of them. The sample yields around 210,000 clones, roughly 85% seen once. Sequenced: peripheral blood. The receptors were gathered from a man aged 50-60 years with COVID-19, enrolled during active disease.

The rearrangement joins TRBV6-5 to TRBJ2-7, with TRBD1 matching 7 bases. This CDR3 spans 13 amino acids. Germline CDR1 reads MNHEY; CDR2 reads SVGAGI. The CDR3 nucleotides read TGTGCGTCTAAAGGACAGGCCTCCTACGAGCAGTACTTC. Its protein product is CASKGQASYEQYF.

This rearrangement joins TRBV5-5 to TRBJ2-2; 7 bases are a match to TRBD1. Germline V gene data show CDR1 as SGHKS and CDR2 as YYEKEE (reference sequence). J gave up 2 bases and V 4 bases, and 2 bases lay outside the gene matches. This CDR3 comprises 14 residues. The CDR3 here is CASSRQGNTGELFF. Here the CDR3 DNA reads TGTGCCAGCAGCCGACAGGGAAACACCGGGGAGCTGTTTTTT.

The rearrangement uses TRBV7-9 and TRBJ2-3; 7 bases fit TRBD1. The CDR3 covers 15 residues. The V gene's germline CDR1 is SEHNR and CDR2 FQNEAQ (reference sequence). After removal of 5 bases from V and 0 bases from J, the junction contained 5 bases not matched to a gene. The CDR3 bases are TGTGCCAGCAGCCCAAGGGGGCCTAGCACAGATACGCAGTATTTT. Amino acids: CASSPRGPSTDTQYF.

CDR3 bases: TGTGCCAGCTCACCGACTAGCGGGGGGGCCACAGATACGCAGTATTTT. The encoded protein is CASSPTSGGATDTQYF. V and J are TRBV18 and TRBJ2-3; 14 bases line up with TRBD2. CDR3 size: 16 residues. J lost 2 bases, V lost 3 bases, and 1 base had no gene match. Germline-derived CDR1 and CDR2 are KGHSH and LQKENI. Supplemented by reference TRBV18 and TRBJ2-3, the full variable domain reads NAGVMQNPRHLVRRRGQEARLRCSPMKGHSHVYWYRQLPEEGLKFMVYLQKENIIDESGMPKERFSAEFPKEGPSILRIQQVVRGDSAAYFCASSPTSGGATDTQYFGPGTRLTVL.

This clone was seen once. CDR3 DNA sequence: TGTGCCAGCAGTTTATTATTTTATGGCAGTGAATACTATGGCTACACCTTC. It specifies CASSLLFYGSEYYGYTF. The chain carries TRBV27 and TRBJ1-2; D ambiguous. The V gene lost 1 base and the J gene lost 3 bases, with 18 bases spanning the gap. Looked up from germline, CDR1 is MNHEY and CDR2 is SMNVEV (reference sequence). The CDR3 spans 17 residues.

This clone turned up a few times. The CDR3 DNA follows: TGCGCCAGCAGAGAGCGAGATACGCAGTATTTT. Protein: CASRERDTQYF. The V gene is TRBV5-1, the J gene TRBJ2-3; D is ambiguous. V was shortened by 5 bases and J by 5 bases, with 6 bases between the two germline ends. The CDR3 consists of 11 residues. In germline, CDR1 is SGHRS, CDR2 YFSETQ.

V is TRBV4-1 and J is TRBJ2-5; possibly TRBD2 for D (5 bases). Per the germline V gene, CDR1 is MGHRA and CDR2 is YSYEKL. V was shortened by 0 bases and J by 5 bases, with 10 bases between the two germline ends. The CDR3 runs to 14 residues. CDR3: CASSQERGFETQYF. The CDR3 coding sequence is TGCGCCAGCAGCCAAGAACGGGGTTTTGAGACCCAGTACTTC.

This chain uses TRBV10-3 with TRBJ2-1, with TRBD2 matching 13 bases. The germline CDR1 and CDR2 sequences are ENHRY and SYGVKD. CDR3 length: 14 amino acids. With 5 bases clipped from V and 10 bases from J, the junction kept 5 bases outside the gene matches. As DNA, the CDR3 is TGTGCCATCAGTACTAGCGGGGGGGCCTGGGAGCAGTTCTTC. It codes for CAISTSGGAWEQFF.

J is TRBJ1-2 and V is TRBV28, with a weak D call TRBD1 (5 bases). CDR3 size: 13 residues. The ends were cut back, 0 bases at V and 8 bases at J, with 10 bases in the middle. The germline gives CDR1 MDHEN, CDR2 SYDVKM. CDR3 amino acids: CASSLWGRGGYTF. The CDR3 nucleotides are TGTGCCAGCAGTTTATGGGGGCGTGGGGGCTACACCTTC.

The chain employs TRBV6-5 and TRBJ1-6; 7 positions match TRBD1. V lost 2 bases, J lost 5 bases, and 3 bases stayed unmatched. There are 15 residues in the CDR3. CDR1 MNHEY and CDR2 SVGAGI come from the germline V gene. CDR3 bases: TGTGCCAGCAGTTACCGACAGGGAAATAATTCACCCCTCCACTTT. It is translated as CASSYRQGNNSPLHF.

The chain recombines TRBV30 with TRBJ2-3; D not resolved. Trimming left V 0 bases short and J 2 bases short, with 6 bases between. The CDR3 is 13 residues long. The germline gives CDR1 GTSNPN, CDR2 SVGIG (reference sequence). CDR3 nucleotides: TGTGCCTGGAGTGTGGGCCTCACAGATACGCAGTATTTT. Translation: CAWSVGLTDTQYF.

This clone has a single count. V is TRBV5-8 and J is TRBJ1-2; D is unresolved. Trimming took off 7 bases at V and 9 bases at J, with 13 bases between the two ends. This CDR3 has 11 residues. CDR1 and CDR2 from the germline V gene are SGHTS and YDEGEE. CDR3 sequence: CASGLTGSYTF. The CDR3 DNA reads TGTGCCAGCGGGCTGACCGGGAGCTACACCTTC.

This chain links TRBV29-1 with TRBJ1-1; 8 positions agree with TRBD1. CDR3 length: 16 residues. Germline V gene sequence: CDR1 SQVTM, CDR2 ANQGSEA. J was trimmed by 4 bases and V by 2 bases; bases with no gene match: 12. CDR3 sequence (DNA): TGCAGCGTTGAAAGTGGACAGGGAAGTAAGTTCACTGAAGCTTTCTTT. Protein product: CSVESGQGSKFTEAFF.

The chain couples TRBV18 to TRBJ1-4, with 7 bases that match TRBD1. V shed 0 bases, J shed 5 bases, and the junction held 0 bases outside the gene matches. Per the germline V gene, CDR1 is KGHSH and CDR2 is LQKENI. The CDR3 has 14 amino acids. The CDR3 coding sequence is TGTGCCAGCTCACCACCAGGGGGCAATGAAAAACTGTTTTTT. Translated: CASSPPGGNEKLFF.